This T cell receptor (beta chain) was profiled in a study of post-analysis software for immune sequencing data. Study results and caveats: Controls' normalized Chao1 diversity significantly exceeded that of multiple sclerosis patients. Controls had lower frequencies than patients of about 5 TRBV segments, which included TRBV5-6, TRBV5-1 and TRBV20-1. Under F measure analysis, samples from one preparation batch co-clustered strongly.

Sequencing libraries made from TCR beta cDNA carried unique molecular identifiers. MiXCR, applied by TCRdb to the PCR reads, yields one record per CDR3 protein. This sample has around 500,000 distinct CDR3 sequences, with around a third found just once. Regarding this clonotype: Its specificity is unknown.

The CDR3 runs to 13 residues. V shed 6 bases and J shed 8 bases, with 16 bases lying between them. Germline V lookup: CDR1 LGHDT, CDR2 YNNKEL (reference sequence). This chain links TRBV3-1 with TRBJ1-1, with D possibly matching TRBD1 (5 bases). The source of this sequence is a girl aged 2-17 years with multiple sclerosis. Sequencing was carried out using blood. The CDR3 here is CASSRDLGTEAFF. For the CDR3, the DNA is TGTGCCAGCAGTAGGGACCTGGGGACCGAAGCTTTCTTT.